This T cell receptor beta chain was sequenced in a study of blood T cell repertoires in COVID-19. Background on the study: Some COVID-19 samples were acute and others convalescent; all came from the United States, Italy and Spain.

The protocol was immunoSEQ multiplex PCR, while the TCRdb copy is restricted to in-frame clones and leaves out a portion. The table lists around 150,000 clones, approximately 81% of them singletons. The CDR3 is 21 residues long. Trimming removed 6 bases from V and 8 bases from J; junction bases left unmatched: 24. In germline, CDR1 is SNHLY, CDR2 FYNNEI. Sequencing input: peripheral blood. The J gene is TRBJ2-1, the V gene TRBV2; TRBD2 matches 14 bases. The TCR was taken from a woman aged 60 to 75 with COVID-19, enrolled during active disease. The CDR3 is CASSELPTSGGAGPGRDEQFF. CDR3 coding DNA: TGTGCCAGCAGCGAACTTCCGACTAGCGGGGGGGCCGGACCAGGGAGGGATGAGCAGTTCTTC.